The 30 T cell receptor beta chains below all came from one sample that was sequenced in a study of shared clonotypes between healthy human individuals. Clones were sequenced by immunoSEQ multiplex PCR, and TCRdb holds only the in-frame ones, with some missing. The data hold roughly 2.1 million clones, with roughly 91% observed a single time. Positively selected for CCR7, the CD45RO-negative cells used as naive CD8 cells excluded terminally differentiated effector memory CD45RA+ cells. The sequenced material came from naive CD8+ T cells from PBMCs. The receptors were gathered from a man younger than 35 in good health. Some clones in this sample may be carry-over from other donors' samples.

This sequence joins TRBV13 and TRBJ2-1; 9 bases map to TRBD1. V was clipped by 0 bases and J by 15 bases; unmatched bases: 9. This CDR3 spans 14 amino acids. Germline V gives CDR1 PRHDT, CDR2 FYEKMQ (reference sequence). CDR3 nucleotide sequence: TGTGCCAGCAGCTTAGGCTACGGACAGGGGTTTACGTTCTTC. Protein product: CASSLGYGQGFTFF.

This chain connects TRBV11-2 to TRBJ2-1; D unclear. CDR1 is SGHAT, CDR2 FQNNGV, per germline. This CDR3 is built from 11 residues. Deletions cut 5 bases from V and 9 bases from J, with 8 bases between. The CDR3 here is CASSLNTEQFF. CDR3 bases: TGTGCCAGCAGCCTAAACACTGAGCAGTTCTTC.

This chain joins TRBV11-2 and TRBJ2-5; 7 bases match TRBD1. The end of the DNA fits TRBJ2-7 better, so the J call may be wrong. In germline, CDR1 is SGHAT, CDR2 FQNNGV. CDR3 size: 15 residues. The CDR3 region has the DNA TGTGCCAGCAGCTACAACAAGGGACAGCCATACGAGCAGTACTTC. It yields the protein CASSYNKGQPYEQYF.

The chain joins TRBV7-8 to TRBJ2-7; 16 bases line up with TRBD2. The CDR3 has 17 amino acids. V dropped 6 bases and J dropped 4; count of bases not matched to a gene: 9. Per the germline V gene, CDR1 is SGHVS and CDR2 is FQNEAQ. This chain's CDR3 is CASRGLAGGPVEYEQYF. The CDR3 DNA follows: TGTGCCAGCAGGGGACTAGCGGGAGGGCCAGTCGAATACGAGCAGTACTTC.

J is TRBJ1-2 and V is TRBV14; D ambiguous. CDR1 SGHDN and CDR2 FVKESK come from the germline V gene. The CDR3 totals 18 residues. Trimming left V 5 bases short and J 6 bases short, with 28 bases between. The CDR3 region is CASSMDSRGPEFIDGYTF. The CDR3, as DNA: TGTGCCAGCAGCATGGATTCTCGCGGACCTGAATTCATAGATGGCTACACCTTC.

CDR3 DNA: TGCGCCAGCAGCCAAGTTTCCGGGGTAGGCTACAATGAGCAGTTCTTC. This encodes CASSQVSGVGYNEQFF. The chain employs TRBV4-3 and TRBJ2-1; a possible D gene is TRBD2 (5 bases). Germline values: CDR1 LGHNA, CDR2 YSLEER. Trimming took 1 base from V and 3 from J, leaving 13 bases between them. The CDR3 contains 16 residues.

V gene TRBV6-4 combines with J gene TRBJ1-2, with D tentatively TRBD1 (5 bases). V lost 4 bases and J lost 3, with 18 bases in between. CDR3 length: 16 residues. Germline CDR1 and CDR2: MRHNA and SNTAGT. The CDR3, as DNA: TGTGCCAGCAGTGCCCCTTCGAGGGGTACGGACTATGGCTACACCTTC. The encoded protein is CASSAPSRGTDYGYTF.

The rearrangement joins TRBV6-6 to TRBJ2-7; TRBD2 agrees at 8 bases. Per the germline V gene, CDR1 is MNHNY and CDR2 is SVGAGI (reference sequence). CDR3 length: 15 amino acids. Germline trimming cut 6 bases from V and 1 base from J; bases unmatched to any gene: 8. For the CDR3, the DNA is TGTGCCAGCAGGAACGCCGGGAGGGGATCCTACGAGCAGTACTTC. This translates into CASRNAGRGSYEQYF.

The V and J genes are TRBV19 and TRBJ2-7, with 8 positions matching TRBD2. The length of the CDR3 is 14 residues. Germline V gene sequence: CDR1 LNHDA, CDR2 SQIVND (reference sequence). V lost 6 bases and J lost 4; bases outside the gene matches: 8. CDR3 nucleotide sequence: TGTGCCAGTAGCTATAGCGGGACCACTTACGAGCAGTACTTC. Amino acid sequence: CASSYSGTTYEQYF.

CDR3 in DNA: TGTGCCAGCAGCTCCGGTCGCGGGTGGGTGACTGAAGCTTTCTTT. Residues: CASSSGRGWVTEAFF. This rearrangement joins TRBV11-1 to TRBJ1-1; D is uncertain. Germline V gene sequence: CDR1 SGHAT, CDR2 FQDESV (reference sequence). Trimming shortened V by 4 bases and J by 5 bases, and 17 bases separated the two germline ends. The CDR3 consists of 15 residues.

The J gene is TRBJ1-2, the V gene TRBV28; D call uncertain. This CDR3 region has 14 residues. Germline assignment: CDR1 MDHEN and CDR2 SYDVKM. The V end was cut by 2 bases, the J end by 4 bases, with 11 bases between. CDR3 residues: CASSLRTYPYGYTF. The DNA for the CDR3 is TGTGCCAGCAGTTTAAGGACGTATCCCTATGGCTACACCTTC.

The CDR3 DNA reads TGTGCCAGCAGCGGACAGGGTGGCAAAAACATTCAGTACTTC. Protein sequence: CASSGQGGKNIQYF. The chain couples TRBV9 to TRBJ2-4, with 7 bases aligning to TRBD1. Trimming removed 3 bases from V and 3 bases from J; junction bases left unmatched: 3. The CDR3 totals 14 residues. CDR1 is SGDLS and CDR2 is YYNGEE in the germline V gene.

The chain links TRBV7-6 to TRBJ2-1, with 12 bases that match TRBD2. The CDR3 is 16 residues long. Germline assignment: CDR1 SGHVS and CDR2 FNYEAQ. Trimming cost V 2 bases and J 3 bases; bases outside gene matches: 2. CDR3: CASSLRTSGIYNEQFF. The DNA of the CDR3 is TGTGCCAGCAGCTTACGGACTAGCGGGATCTACAATGAGCAGTTCTTC.

The chain combines TRBV5-6 with TRBJ1-2; TRBD1 matches 9 bases. Germline assignment: CDR1 SGHDT and CDR2 YYEEEE. V lost 4 bases and J lost 8; bases outside the gene matches: 12. This CDR3 region has 15 residues. CDR3: CASSGSSQGARGYTF. In nucleotides, the CDR3 is TGTGCCAGCAGCGGAAGCTCACAGGGGGCGCGGGGCTACACCTTC. Filled out from reference TRBV5-6 and TRBJ1-2, the complete variable domain reads DAGVTQSPTHLIKTRGQQVTLRCSPKSGHDTVSWYQQALGQGPQFIFQYYEEEERQRGNFPDRFSGHQFPNYSSELNVNALLLGDSALYLCASSGSSQGARGYTFGSGTRLTVV.

The genes are TRBV5-8 and TRBJ2-7; D uncertain. This CDR3 region has 14 residues. The ends were cut back, 4 bases at V and 7 bases at J, with 18 bases in the middle. Germline-derived CDR1 and CDR2 are SGHTS and YDEGEE. DNA for the CDR3: TGTGCCAGCAGCAACGGGCGTCAATTGGGGGAGCAGTACTTC. It yields the protein CASSNGRQLGEQYF.

This clone appeared once. The CDR3 DNA follows: TGTGCCAGCAGCCAAGATCCGCGACAGTCGAACACTGAAGCTTTCTTT. It encodes CASSQDPRQSNTEAFF. V usage is TRBV14 and J usage is TRBJ1-1; TRBD1 might be the D (5 bases). The V gene's germline CDR1 is SGHDN and CDR2 FVKESK. This CDR3 is 16 amino acids long. V was clipped by 0 bases and J by 1 base, with 12 bases between them. The full variable domain, its missing parts supplied by reference TRBV14 and TRBJ1-1, is EAGVTQFPSHSVIEKGQTVTLRCDPISGHDNLYWYRRVMGKEIKFLLHFVKESKQDESGMPNNRFLAERTGGTYSTLKVQPAELEDSGVYFCASSQDPRQSNTEAFFGQGTRLTVV.

V and J are TRBV27 and TRBJ2-7, with D unclear. Trimming pared 5 bases from V and 2 bases from J, leaving 16 bases between. The V gene's germline CDR1 is MNHEY and CDR2 SMNVEV (reference sequence). The CDR3 has 15 residues. The CDR3, as DNA: TGTGCCAGCAGTGTCCAAAACGGACCCCCCTACGAGCAGTACTTC. Its protein is CASSVQNGPPYEQYF.

This rearrangement joins TRBV28 to TRBJ1-1; D unresolved. There are 16 residues in the CDR3. V lost 6 bases and J lost 0, with 17 bases in between. Germline-derived CDR1 and CDR2 are MDHEN and SYDVKM. The CDR3 reads CASSFKRHHMNTEAFF. DNA for the CDR3: TGTGCCAGCAGCTTCAAACGACATCATATGAACACTGAAGCTTTCTTT.

CDR3 DNA: TGCGCCAGCAGCCCGCTATTTGGCGGAAGCTCCTACGAGCAGTACTTC. Its translation: CASSPLFGGSSYEQYF. This chain links TRBV4-3 with TRBJ2-7; D gene unclear. Trimming pared 4 bases from V and 0 bases from J, leaving 16 bases between. Germline CDR1 and CDR2: LGHNA and YSLEER. The CDR3 totals 16 residues.

This rearrangement joins TRBV28 to TRBJ2-7; the D call may be TRBD1 or TRBD2 (5 bases each). V lost 3 bases and J 0 bases, leaving 15 bases between the germline ends. The CDR3 extends over 16 amino acids. Germline V gene lookup returns CDR1 MDHEN and CDR2 SYDVKM. CDR3 in amino acids: CASSLGTMGSSYEQYF. The DNA of the CDR3 is TGTGCCAGCAGTTTGGGGACGATGGGCAGCTCCTACGAGCAGTACTTC.

The chain is built from TRBV5-4 and TRBJ2-5, with D uncertain. This CDR3 contains 14 residues. The germline CDR1 and CDR2 sequences are SGHNT and YYREEE (reference sequence). The V end was cut by 2 bases, the J end by 1 base, with 9 bases between. The chain's CDR3 is CASSLTDFQETQYF. DNA of the CDR3: TGTGCCAGCAGCTTAACTGACTTCCAAGAGACCCAGTACTTC.

This chain uses TRBV10-3 with TRBJ2-1; D possibly corresponds to TRBD1 (5 bases). The CDR3 spans 15 residues. Germline lookup yields CDR1 ENHRY and CDR2 SYGVKD. The germline V and J ends were trimmed by 1 base and 7 bases, with 14 bases remaining between them. CDR3 nucleotide sequence: TGTGCCATCAGTGAGTGGGGCCCAGGGATTAATGAGCAGTTCTTC. Protein: CAISEWGPGINEQFF.

This chain links TRBV5-6 with TRBJ2-7, with 7 bases identical to TRBD1. The V gene's germline CDR1 is SGHDT and CDR2 YYEEEE. V lost 4 bases, J lost 3 bases, and 13 bases stayed unmatched. The CDR3 has 16 amino acids. The CDR3 DNA reads as TGTGCCAGCAGCAAAAATCAGGGGACAGAATTCTACGAGCAGTACTTC. This gives the protein CASSKNQGTEFYEQYF.

This chain uses TRBV9 with TRBJ2-1, with TRBD2 matching 8 bases. This CDR3 has 15 residues. The trim removed 2 bases at V and 8 bases at J, leaving 9 bases unmatched. Germline CDR1 reads SGDLS; CDR2 reads YYNGEE. The CDR3 spells CASSVSSGSVDEQFF. The CDR3 DNA reads TGTGCCAGCAGCGTGTCCAGCGGGAGTGTAGATGAGCAGTTCTTC. Complete variable domain (other parts from reference TRBV9 and TRBJ2-1): DSGVTQTPKHLITATGQRVTLRCSPRSGDLSVYWYQQSLDQGLQFLIQYYNGEERAKGNILERFSAQQFPDLHSELNLSSLELGDSALYFCASSVSSGSVDEQFFGPGTRLTVL.

The chain carries TRBV19 and TRBJ2-2; the match to TRBD2 covers 13 bases. Germline CDR1 and CDR2: LNHDA and SQIVND (reference sequence). This CDR3 contains 18 residues. Trimming took 4 bases from V and 2 from J; bases not matched to a gene: 7. CDR3 in amino acids: CASSKGLAGFDNTGELFF. The CDR3 DNA sequence: TGTGCCAGTAGTAAGGGACTAGCGGGATTCGATAACACCGGGGAGCTGTTTTTT.

This clone was seen only once. The V call is TRBV27, the J call TRBJ2-7; the match to TRBD2 covers 7 bases. V was clipped by 3 bases and J by 6 bases; unmatched bases: 8. CDR1 is MNHEY and CDR2 is SMNVEV in the germline V gene (reference sequence). This CDR3 has 14 residues. The CDR3 sequence is CASSFGGRRGEQYF. CDR3 bases: TGTGCCAGCAGTTTCGGCGGGAGAAGGGGCGAGCAGTACTTC.

The genes are TRBV9 and TRBJ2-3; TRBD2 matches 7 bases. This CDR3 has 15 residues. The V gene's germline CDR1 is SGDLS and CDR2 YYNGEE. V was pared by 4 bases and J by 2 bases, with 7 bases of the junction left unmatched. This chain's CDR3 is CASSLALADTDTQYF. The CDR3 DNA is TGTGCCAGCAGCCTGGCTCTAGCGGACACAGATACGCAGTATTTT.

V and J are TRBV27 and TRBJ1-5; perhaps TRBD1 as D (5 bases). In germline, CDR1 is MNHEY, CDR2 SMNVEV (reference sequence). V gave up 3 bases and J gave up 10 bases, with 13 bases separating them. This CDR3 is 13 amino acids long. The CDR3, as DNA: TGTGCCAGCAGTTTTGGGGGTTTTAATCCCCAGCATTTT. Residues: CASSFGGFNPQHF.

Here the CDR3 DNA reads TGCGCCAGCACATTGTGGGGCACCGGGGAGCTGTTTTTT. It yields the protein CASTLWGTGELFF. This chain connects TRBV10-2 to TRBJ2-2, with unresolved D. CDR1 and CDR2 (germline): WSHSY, SAAADI. The CDR3 covers 13 residues. Trimming stripped 7 bases from V and 4 bases from J, with 10 bases between.

The rearrangement joins TRBV6-5 to TRBJ2-5; D perhaps matches TRBD1 (6 bases). The closer fit of TRBJ2-7 to the DNA end suggests the J call may be wrong. CDR3 length equals 16 residues. Germline V gene sequence: CDR1 MNHEY, CDR2 SVGAGI. The CDR3 here is CASSYSAGVRAYEQYF. Written as DNA, the CDR3 is TGTGCCAGCAGTTACTCGGCAGGGGTCCGTGCCTACGAGCAGTACTTC.